In this sample, the clone carrying this TCR beta chain turned up once. The antigen is unknown. Per germline, CDR1 KGHSH and CDR2 LQKENI. The CDR3 covers 14 residues. Trimming took 2 bases from V and 5 from J, leaving 10 bases between them. This sample is drawn from a study of cytomegalovirus exposure and HLA in healthy donors. Sampled while nominally healthy, donors likely had unrecorded immune exposures. Points from the study as a whole: Researchers catalogued approximately 170 TCR beta chains as cytomegalovirus-associated. A later analysis linked around 17,000 TCR beta sequences to HLA alleles at 0.05 false discovery rate. Analysis was carried out at a later point, and it linked a missense DCLRE1C variant to TCR beta V- and J-gene trimming.

PCR involved 60 Vbeta and 13 Jbeta primers. The assay was immunoSEQ multiplex PCR, and TCRdb's table has in-frame clones only and misses some. The table has around 160,000 clones, approximately 71% seen once. V and J are TRBV18 and TRBJ2-1, with D perhaps matching TRBD1 (6 bases). This TCR came from a man aged 45-60 years in good health and CMV-seronegative. Sequencing was done on a sample of PBMCs. DNA of the CDR3: TGTGCCAGCTCACCAAATTCAGGGGACAATGAGCAGTTCTTC. Its protein product is CASSPNSGDNEQFF. Drawing the rest from reference TRBV18 and TRBJ2-1, the complete variable domain is NAGVMQNPRHLVRRRGQEARLRCSPMKGHSHVYWYRQLPEEGLKFMVYLQKENIIDESGMPKERFSAEFPKEGPSILRIQQVVRGDSAAYFCASSPNSGDNEQFFGPGTRLTVL.